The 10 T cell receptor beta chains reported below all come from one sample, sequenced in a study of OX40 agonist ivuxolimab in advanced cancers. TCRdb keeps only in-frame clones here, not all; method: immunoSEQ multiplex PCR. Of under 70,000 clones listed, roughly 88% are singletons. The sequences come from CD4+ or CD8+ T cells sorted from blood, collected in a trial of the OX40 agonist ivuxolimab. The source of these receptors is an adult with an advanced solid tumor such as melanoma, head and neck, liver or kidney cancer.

Written as DNA, the CDR3 is TGTGCCAGCAGCTTAGTTGCGTACTCCTACGAGCAGTACTTC. The encoded protein is CASSLVAYSYEQYF. The chain combines TRBV11-2 with TRBJ2-7; D gene uncertain. Germline V gene sequence: CDR1 SGHAT, CDR2 FQNNGV. V dropped 1 base and J dropped 0 bases, with 7 bases sitting between them. There are 14 residues in the CDR3.

The CDR3 coding sequence is TGCAGCGTTGTAGGTAGGCCTAGCGTAGAAGAGACCCAGTACTTC. Translated, it gives CSVVGRPSVEETQYF. The gene calls are TRBV29-1 and TRBJ2-5; tentative D call: TRBD2 (6 bases). This CDR3 has 15 amino acids. CDR1 SQVTM and CDR2 ANQGSEA come from the germline V gene. The germline V and J ends were trimmed by 4 bases and 3 bases, with 18 bases remaining between them.

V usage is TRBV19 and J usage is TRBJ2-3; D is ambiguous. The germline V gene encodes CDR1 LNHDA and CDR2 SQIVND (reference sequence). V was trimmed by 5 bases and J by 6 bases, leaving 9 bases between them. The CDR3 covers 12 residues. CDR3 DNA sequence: TGTGCCAGTAGTCTTCGTGGGGATACGCAGTATTTT. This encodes CASSLRGDTQYF.

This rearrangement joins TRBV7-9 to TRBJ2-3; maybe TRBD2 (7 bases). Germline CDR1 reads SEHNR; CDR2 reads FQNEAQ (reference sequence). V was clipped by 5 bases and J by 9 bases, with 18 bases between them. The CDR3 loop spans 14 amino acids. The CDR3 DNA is TGTGCCAGCAGCGTTAGGGGGGGGCCAGGGACGCAGTATTTT. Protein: CASSVRGGPGTQYF.

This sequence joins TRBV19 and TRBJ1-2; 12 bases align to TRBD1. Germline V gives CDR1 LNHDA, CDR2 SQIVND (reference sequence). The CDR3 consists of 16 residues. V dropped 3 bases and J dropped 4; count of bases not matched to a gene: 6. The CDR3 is CASSISGQGASYGYTF. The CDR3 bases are TGTGCCAGTAGTATTTCGGGACAGGGGGCTAGCTATGGCTACACCTTC.

CDR3 sequence: CASSLGQGFGGTQYF. Written as DNA, the CDR3 is TGTGCCAGCAGTTTAGGACAGGGATTTGGAGGGACCCAGTACTTC. The V call is TRBV28, the J call TRBJ2-5, with 8 bases lining up with TRBD1. Germline CDR1 and CDR2: MDHEN and SYDVKM. With 2 bases clipped from V and 7 bases from J, the junction kept 9 bases outside the gene matches. The CDR3 sequence is 15 residues long.

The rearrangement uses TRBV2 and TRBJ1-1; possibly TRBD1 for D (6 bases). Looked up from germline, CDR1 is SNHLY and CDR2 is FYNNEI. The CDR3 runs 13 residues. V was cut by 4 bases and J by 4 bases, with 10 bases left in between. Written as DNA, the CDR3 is TGTGCCAGCAGTGTAGGGGGTCCCACTGAAGCTTTCTTT. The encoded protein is CASSVGGPTEAFF.

The CDR3 sequence: CSVERGAGYTF. In DNA, the CDR3 is TGCAGCGTTGAGAGGGGGGCCGGCTACACCTTC. This rearrangement joins TRBV29-1 to TRBJ1-2; TRBD1 is a possible D gene (6 bases). Germline CDR1 reads SQVTM; CDR2 reads ANQGSEA. The CDR3 contains 11 residues. V lost 3 bases and J 8 bases, leaving 10 bases between the germline ends. Filled out from reference TRBV29-1 and TRBJ1-2, the complete variable domain reads SAVISQKPSRDICQRGTSLTIQCQVDSQVTMMFWYRQQPGQSLTLIATANQGSEATYESGFVIDKFPISRPNLTFSTLTVSNMSPEDSSIYLCSVERGAGYTFGSGTRLTVV.

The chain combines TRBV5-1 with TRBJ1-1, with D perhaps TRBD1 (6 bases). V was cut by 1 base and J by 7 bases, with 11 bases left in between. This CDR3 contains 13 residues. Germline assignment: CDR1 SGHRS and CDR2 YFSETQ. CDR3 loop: CASSLRTGLEAFF. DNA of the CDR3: TGCGCCAGCAGCTTGAGAACAGGGCTTGAAGCTTTCTTT. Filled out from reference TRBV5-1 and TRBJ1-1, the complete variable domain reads KAGVTQTPRYLIKTRGQQVTLSCSPISGHRSVSWYQQTPGQGLQFLFEYFSETQRNKGNFPGRFSGRQFSNSRSEMNVSTLELGDSALYLCASSLRTGLEAFFGQGTRLTVV.

This CDR3 is CASSPTSGSVSDTQYF. The CDR3 DNA is TGTGCCAGCAGTCCAACTAGCGGGAGTGTTTCGGATACGCAGTATTTT. The chain couples TRBV4-2 to TRBJ2-3, with 11 bases that match TRBD2. CDR3 length equals 16 residues. The germline gives CDR1 LGHNA, CDR2 YNFKEQ. Trimming removed 6 bases from V and 6 bases from J; junction bases left unmatched: 11.